Each of the 21 T cell receptor beta chains below was sequenced from the same sample in a study of shared clonotypes between healthy human individuals. The table came from immunoSEQ multiplex PCR; TCRdb's copy has only in-frame clones and leaves some out. Of about 1.4 million clones listed, approximately 96% are singletons. The sample taken for sequencing was naive CD4+ T cells sorted from blood. Indicated subset: CD45RA+ positively selected. The receptors shown here come from a man aged 25 to 40 in good health.

The V call is TRBV19, the J call TRBJ1-1, with 7 positions matching TRBD1. The germline V gene encodes CDR1 LNHDA and CDR2 SQIVND (reference sequence). V lost 2 bases to trimming and J lost 5 bases; unmatched junction nucleotides: 17. The CDR3 is made up of 18 amino acids. This CDR3 is CASSIINRGYRQTTEAFF. Written as DNA, the CDR3 is TGTGCCAGTAGTATAATTAACAGGGGCTACAGACAGACAACTGAAGCTTTCTTT.

V is TRBV7-9 and J is TRBJ1-2; TRBD1 agrees at 10 bases. With V trimmed by 1 base and J by 2 bases, 4 bases remained unmatched. Germline CDR1 and CDR2: SEHNR and FQNEAQ (reference sequence). The CDR3 spans 16 residues. The CDR3 region has the DNA TGTGCCAGCAGCTTAGGTCGGACAGGGGGAAACTATGGCTACACCTTC. Encoded protein: CASSLGRTGGNYGYTF.

The chain employs TRBV7-2 and TRBJ2-1; 16 bases are a match to TRBD2. This CDR3 is built from 19 residues. In germline, CDR1 is SGHTA, CDR2 FQGNSA. The V segment lost 0 bases and the J segment 2 bases; nucleotides outside the gene matches: 4. Here the CDR3 DNA reads TGTGCCAGCAGCTTAGCGGGGACTAGCGGGAGGGCGGCCTACAATGAGCAGTTCTTC. Amino acids: CASSLAGTSGRAAYNEQFF.

The chain combines TRBV7-9 with TRBJ1-2; D might be TRBD1 (5 bases). Germline V lookup: CDR1 SEHNR, CDR2 FQNEAQ (reference sequence). The CDR3 has 14 amino acids. The V end lost 2 bases, the J end lost 4 bases, and 11 bases lay between the germline ends. The DNA of the CDR3 is TGTGCCAGCAGCTTACTCAGGGAGCCCTATGGCTACACCTTC. Its protein is CASSLLREPYGYTF.

CDR3 protein: CASGSGEKQFF. CDR3 sequence (DNA): TGTGCTAGTGGGTCGGGAGAGAAGCAGTTCTTC. V usage is TRBV12-5 and J usage is TRBJ2-1; D may be TRBD2 (6 bases). The CDR3 has 11 amino acids. V lost 6 bases and J lost 11, with 11 bases in between. Germline-derived CDR1 and CDR2 are LGHNT and FRNRAP.

This clone showed up just once. CDR3 sequence (DNA): TGTGCCAGCAGCTTAAGTGGCAGTTTGAATGAGCAGTTCTTC. It yields the protein CASSLSGSLNEQFF. The chain recombines TRBV11-2 with TRBJ2-1; the D is unclear. This CDR3 region has 14 residues. Trimming took 2 bases from V and 7 from J, leaving 12 bases between them. Germline CDR1 and CDR2: SGHAT and FQNNGV.

This clone came up once. The CDR3 region has the DNA TGTGCCAGCAGCAGGGGGTTGGGGGGCCTCTTTGAGCAGTACTTC. The encoded protein is CASSRGLGGLFEQYF. The gene calls are TRBV6-6 and TRBJ2-7; possible D gene TRBD1, 7 bases. The CDR3 consists of 15 residues. The V end was cut by 6 bases, the J end by 7 bases, with 22 bases between. The germline V gene has CDR1 MNHNY and CDR2 SVGAGI (reference sequence).

The sample holds one count of this clone. This rearrangement joins TRBV14 to TRBJ2-1; tentative D call: TRBD1 (7 bases). V dropped 1 base and J dropped 4 bases, with 20 bases sitting between them. The CDR3 length is 18 residues. Germline V gene sequence: CDR1 SGHDN, CDR2 FVKESK. Here the CDR3 DNA reads TGTGCCAGCAGCCAAGTTTTGCGTGGCGGGACAGAATACAATGAGCAGTTCTTC. Translating gives CASSQVLRGGTEYNEQFF.

This chain connects TRBV29-1 to TRBJ1-4; no firm D call. V was pared by 6 bases and J by 4 bases, with 12 bases between. Germline lookup yields CDR1 SQVTM and CDR2 ANQGSEA. The CDR3 totals 13 residues. The CDR3 region is CSVEQLDNEKLFF. The CDR3 DNA reads TGCAGCGTCGAACAGCTCGATAATGAAAAACTGTTTTTT.

This chain links TRBV5-4 with TRBJ2-5, with a weak D call TRBD2 (5 bases). The CDR3 covers 13 residues. Germline loops: CDR1 SGHNT, CDR2 YYREEE (reference sequence). The germline V and J ends were trimmed by 1 base and 5 bases, with 9 bases remaining between them. The CDR3 DNA is TGTGCCAGCAGCTTGACTAGAAGCGAGACCCAGTACTTC. It encodes CASSLTRSETQYF.

This chain joins TRBV10-3 and TRBJ1-2; 10 nucleotides match TRBD1. CDR3 length: 13 amino acids. CDR1 is ENHRY and CDR2 is SYGVKD in the germline V gene. J lost 5 bases, V lost 8 bases, and 5 bases had no gene match. The CDR3 nucleotides are TGTGCCATCGCCGGACAGGGGGGTTATGGCTACACCTTC. Translation: CAIAGQGGYGYTF.

Note on this clone: This CDR3 is also generated by other DNA sequences in the sample. This rearrangement joins TRBV9 to TRBJ2-5, with a weak D call TRBD2 (5 bases). The ends were cut back, 0 bases at V and 1 base at J, with 7 bases in the middle. Germline V lookup: CDR1 SGDLS, CDR2 YYNGEE. The CDR3 spans 14 residues. The CDR3 reads CASSVGGLQETQYF. The CDR3 nucleotides are TGTGCCAGCAGCGTAGGAGGGCTCCAAGAGACCCAGTACTTC. Complete variable domain (other parts from reference TRBV9 and TRBJ2-5): DSGVTQTPKHLITATGQRVTLRCSPRSGDLSVYWYQQSLDQGLQFLIQYYNGEERAKGNILERFSAQQFPDLHSELNLSSLELGDSALYFCASSVGGLQETQYFGPGTRLLVL.

The rearrangement uses TRBV7-9 and TRBJ2-4; TRBD1 matches 8 bases. With 5 bases clipped from V and 6 bases from J, the junction kept 9 bases outside the gene matches. This CDR3 is built from 15 residues. CDR1 and CDR2 from the germline V gene are SEHNR and FQNEAQ (reference sequence). This CDR3 is CASSPGQGALNIQYF. CDR3 sequence (DNA): TGTGCCAGCAGCCCAGGTCAGGGGGCCTTAAACATTCAGTACTTC.

The chain links TRBV4-3 to TRBJ2-1; TRBD2 might be the D (6 bases). The CDR3 totals 16 residues. V was clipped by 4 bases and J by 6 bases, with 19 bases between them. Germline V gives CDR1 LGHNA, CDR2 YSLEER. CDR3 DNA sequence: TGCGCCAGCAGCCCAACCACGGGACTTTCAACCAATGAGCAGTTCTTC. Translated, it gives CASSPTTGLSTNEQFF.

J is TRBJ2-1 and V is TRBV11-3; TRBD1 or TRBD2 may be the D gene (5 bases each). CDR3 size: 13 residues. The ends were cut back, 4 bases at V and 10 bases at J, with 14 bases in the middle. Germline CDR1 and CDR2: SGHNT and YENEEA. The CDR3, as DNA: TGTGCCAGCAGCTGGGACCCCCGGTCGGAGCAGTTCTTC. Protein product: CASSWDPRSEQFF. The variable domain in full, with the rest retrieved from reference TRBV11-3 and TRBJ2-1, is EAGVVQSPRYKIIEKKQPVAFWCNPISGHNTLYWYLQNLGQGPELLIRYENEEAVDDSQLPKDRFSAERLKGVDSTLKIQPAELGDSAVYLCASSWDPRSEQFFGPGTRLTVL.

The J gene is TRBJ2-7, the V gene TRBV27, with 8 positions matching TRBD2. In germline, CDR1 is MNHEY, CDR2 SMNVEV (reference sequence). Unmatched junction bases numbered 6, after V lost 5 bases and J lost 3 bases. This CDR3 region has 14 residues. The CDR3 loop reads CASSRSGGLYEQYF. CDR3 coding DNA: TGTGCCAGCAGTCGGTCGGGGGGGCTCTACGAGCAGTACTTC.

The rearrangement links TRBV6-5 to TRBJ1-1; the D is unclear. Germline CDR1 is MNHEY and CDR2 is SVGAGI. The CDR3 has 15 residues. V shed 0 bases and J shed 2 bases, with 10 bases lying between them. The CDR3, as DNA: TGTGCCAGCAGTTACTCGGCATACCGAAACACTGAAGCTTTCTTT. Encoded protein: CASSYSAYRNTEAFF.

The V and J genes are TRBV7-2 and TRBJ2-1; possibly TRBD2 for D (6 bases). Trimming took off 2 bases at V and 6 bases at J, with 11 bases between the two ends. Germline V lookup: CDR1 SGHTA, CDR2 FQGNSA. The CDR3 loop spans 14 amino acids. DNA of the CDR3: TGTGCCAGCAGCTTAACGGGAGCGGTCAATGAGCAGTTCTTC. Encoded protein: CASSLTGAVNEQFF.

This chain joins TRBV28 and TRBJ1-2, with D possibly matching TRBD1 (5 bases). This CDR3 has 13 amino acids. The germline V and J ends were trimmed by 10 bases and 4 bases, with 16 bases remaining between them. Germline assignment: CDR1 MDHEN and CDR2 SYDVKM. Here the CDR3 DNA reads TGTGCCACCCCATCGGGGCCTGGCTATGGCTACACCTTC. Protein sequence: CATPSGPGYGYTF.

CDR3 in DNA: TGTGCCAGCAGTTCAGACAGGGTGGATGGCTACACCTTC. Translating gives CASSSDRVDGYTF. V usage is TRBV7-9 and J usage is TRBJ1-2; 7 nucleotides line up with TRBD1. There are 13 residues in the CDR3. Germline CDR1 is SEHNR and CDR2 is FQNEAQ (reference sequence). J lost 6 bases, V lost 6 bases, and 7 bases had no gene match.

This chain joins TRBV5-3 and TRBJ2-7, with unresolved D. TRBV5-3 is assigned to the ORF class and has an uncertain function. Between the trimmed V and J ends, which lost 5 bases and 5 bases, there was a span of 5 bases. The CDR3 runs 10 residues. CDR3 bases: TGTGCCAGAAGTCACAACGAGCAGTACTTC. It encodes CARSHNEQYF.